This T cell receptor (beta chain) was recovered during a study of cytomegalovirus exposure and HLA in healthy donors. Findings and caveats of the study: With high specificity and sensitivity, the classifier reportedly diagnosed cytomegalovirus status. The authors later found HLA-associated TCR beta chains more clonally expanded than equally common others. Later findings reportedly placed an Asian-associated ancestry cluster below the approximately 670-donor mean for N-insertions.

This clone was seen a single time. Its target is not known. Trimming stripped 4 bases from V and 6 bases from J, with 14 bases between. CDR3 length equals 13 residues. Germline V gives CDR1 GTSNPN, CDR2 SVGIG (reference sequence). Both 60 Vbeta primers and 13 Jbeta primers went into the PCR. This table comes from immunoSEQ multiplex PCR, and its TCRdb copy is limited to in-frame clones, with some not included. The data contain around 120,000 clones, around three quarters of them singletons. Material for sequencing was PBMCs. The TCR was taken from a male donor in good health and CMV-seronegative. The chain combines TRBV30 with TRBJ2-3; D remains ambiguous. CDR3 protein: CAWTLDTWDTQYF. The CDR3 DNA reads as TGTGCCTGGACCCTCGACACCTGGGATACGCAGTATTTT.